This T cell receptor (beta chain) was recovered during a study of T cells in Graves' hyperthyroidism and ophthalmopathy. The investigators amplified TCR beta CDR3 regions from RNA transcripts. In the first-round RT-PCR of the TCR CDR3, the HTBI primer set was used. TCRdb independently ran MiXCR on the multiplex PCR reads; one entry per CDR3 protein. The sample holds around 580,000 distinct CDR3 sequences, about 45% seen once. The study, taken as a whole, reports: Stable hyperthyroidism and ophthalmopathy were separated using 13 V-J signatures.

A word on this clonotype: The antigen is not known.

Diagnosis of hyperthyroidism was new in patients aged 18 to 65, and its duration was under 2 months. On the basis of clinical symptoms, serum thyroxine and TRAb, thyroid ultrasound and orbital computed tomography, diagnoses were made. The germline V and J ends were trimmed by 5 bases and 4 bases, with 14 bases remaining between them. The CDR3 spans 13 residues. Germline CDR1 SQVTM, CDR2 ANQGSEA. The sample taken for sequencing was peripheral blood or thyroid tissue (not recorded which). V is TRBV29-1 and J is TRBJ1-1; weak D call: TRBD1 (6 bases). This clonotype originated in a woman under 30 with Graves' hyperthyroidism. The CDR3 DNA reads as TGCAGCGTTAGGGCAGGGGAGGGCACTGAAGCTTTCTTT. This gives the protein CSVRAGEGTEAFF.